This T cell receptor (beta chain) was observed in a study of blood T cell repertoires in COVID-19. In the case of this clone: At one boundary the junction diverges from the germline segment, which might be a read error.

The CDR3 runs 15 residues. The germline V gene has CDR1 SSHAT and CDR2 FNYEAQ (reference sequence). The assay was immunoSEQ multiplex PCR, and TCRdb's table has in-frame clones only and misses some. This table holds approximately 51,000 clones, about 87% found once. The source of this sequence is a woman at least 80 years old with COVID-19, enrolled during active disease. What was sequenced was peripheral blood. The chain employs TRBV7-7 and TRBJ2-2, with TRBD1 identical over 7 bases. Here the CDR3 DNA reads TGTGCTAGCAGCTTAGCCGGGACAGATACCGGGGAGCTGTTTTTT. Translated, it gives CASSLAGTDTGELFF.